This is a list of T cell receptor beta chains from one sample in a study of blood T cells in healthy people across ages. MiXCR, run by TCRdb on the 5' RACE reads, gives a single entry per CDR3 protein. The data show approximately 800,000 distinct CDR3 sequences, 35% to 50% seen once. Material for sequencing was blood. The receptors were sampled from a man aged 80 or over in good health. CDR3s include the opening cysteine and the closing phenylalanine or tryptophan. Fields, in order: clone size, V gene, J gene, CDR3 length, D gene, CDR3 protein, CDR3 DNA. D genes are given only for firm matches. A clone size is listed for some rows: how often the clone was seen (once, few, many), or a class if it is expanded.

clone_size: few
v_call: TRBV25-1
j_call: TRBJ1-1
cdr3_length: 15
d_call: TRBD1
cdr3_aa: CASRPVRTGRTEAFF
cdr3_nt: TGTGCCAGCAGACCCGTTAGGACAGGGAGGACTGAAGCTTTCTTT

clone_size: .
v_call: TRBV10-3
j_call: TRBJ2-1
cdr3_length: 15
d_call: TRBD1
cdr3_aa: CAISEWTGGSGEQFF
cdr3_nt: TGTGCCATCAGTGAATGGACAGGGGGCTCGGGTGAGCAGTTCTTC

clone_size: .
v_call: TRBV14
j_call: TRBJ1-2
cdr3_length: 15
d_call: .
cdr3_aa: CASSPRSGINYGYTF
cdr3_nt: TGTGCCAGCAGCCCCCGCAGCGGGATTAACTATGGCTACACCTTC

clone_size: many
v_call: TRBV5-1
j_call: TRBJ2-7
cdr3_length: 14
d_call: TRBD1
cdr3_aa: CASSPDRSGREQYF
cdr3_nt: TGCGCCAGCAGCCCGGACAGGTCCGGGCGCGAGCAGTACTTC

clone_size: .
v_call: TRBV29-1
j_call: TRBJ2-7
cdr3_length: 13
d_call: .
cdr3_aa: CSVAGVPPYEQYF
cdr3_nt: TGCAGCGTTGCGGGGGTCCCTCCCTACGAGCAGTACTTC

clone_size: many
v_call: TRBV7-2
j_call: TRBJ2-1
cdr3_length: 16
d_call: TRBD1
cdr3_aa: CASSLASGQQYNEQFF
cdr3_nt: TGTGCCAGCAGCTTAGCGTCGGGACAGCAGTACAATGAGCAGTTCTTC

clone_size: few
v_call: TRBV5-1
j_call: TRBJ2-7
cdr3_length: 13
d_call: .
cdr3_aa: CASSPRPAGEQYF
cdr3_nt: TGCGCCAGCAGCCCCCGCCCGGCCGGCGAGCAGTACTTC

clone_size: .
v_call: TRBV9
j_call: TRBJ2-1
cdr3_length: 10
d_call: .
cdr3_aa: CASEGDEQFF
cdr3_nt: TGTGCCAGCGAGGGGGATGAGCAGTTCTTC

clone_size: few
v_call: TRBV6-6
j_call: TRBJ1-2
cdr3_length: 13
d_call: .
cdr3_aa: CASSYPEINGYTF
cdr3_nt: TGTGCCAGCAGTTACCCAGAAATAAACGGCTACACCTTC

clone_size: .
v_call: TRBV7-9
j_call: TRBJ2-1
cdr3_length: 13
d_call: .
cdr3_aa: CASSLLGSREQFF
cdr3_nt: TGTGCCAGCAGCTTATTAGGTAGCAGAGAGCAGTTCTTC

clone_size: .
v_call: TRBV15
j_call: TRBJ2-4
cdr3_length: 14
d_call: .
cdr3_aa: CATSREGAPDSQYF
cdr3_nt: TGTGCCACCAGCAGAGAAGGAGCCCCGGACAGTCAGTACTTC

clone_size: .
v_call: TRBV5-1
j_call: TRBJ1-4
cdr3_length: 16
d_call: .
cdr3_aa: CASSLSGGGSNEKLFF
cdr3_nt: TGCGCCAGCAGCTTGAGCGGTGGGGGTTCTAATGAAAAACTGTTTTTT

clone_size: many
v_call: TRBV20-1
j_call: TRBJ2-4
cdr3_length: 15
d_call: .
cdr3_aa: CSAREPQGGKNIQYF
cdr3_nt: TGCAGTGCTAGAGAGCCCCAGGGTGGCAAAAACATTCAGTACTTC

clone_size: .
v_call: TRBV9
j_call: TRBJ2-3
cdr3_length: 14
d_call: .
cdr3_aa: CASSDDSSTETQNF
cdr3_nt: TGTGCCAGCAGCGATGATAGCAGCACAGAAACGCAGAATTTT

clone_size: .
v_call: TRBV12-3/TRBV12-4
j_call: TRBJ2-2
cdr3_length: 19
d_call: .
cdr3_aa: CASRNSRARLDSNTGELFF
cdr3_nt: TGTGCCAGCAGAAACAGCAGGGCTAGGCTAGACTCGAACACCGGGGAGCTGTTTTTT

clone_size: few
v_call: TRBV9
j_call: TRBJ2-1
cdr3_length: 15
d_call: .
cdr3_aa: CASSDSGFSYNEQFF
cdr3_nt: TGTGCCAGCAGCGACAGCGGGTTCTCCTACAATGAGCAGTTCTTC

clone_size: few
v_call: TRBV7-2
j_call: TRBJ2-7
cdr3_length: 15
d_call: .
cdr3_aa: CASSLEQGSSYEQYF
cdr3_nt: TGTGCCAGCAGCTTGGAACAGGGAAGCTCCTACGAGCAGTACTTC

clone_size: many
v_call: TRBV5-1
j_call: TRBJ1-4
cdr3_length: 13
d_call: .
cdr3_aa: CASSLEGSEKLFF
cdr3_nt: TGCGCCAGCAGCTTGGAAGGTTCTGAAAAACTGTTTTTT

clone_size: few
v_call: TRBV12-3/TRBV12-4
j_call: TRBJ2-5
cdr3_length: 15
d_call: .
cdr3_aa: CASSVRGRGQETQYF
cdr3_nt: TGTGCCAGCAGCGTTCGGGGCAGGGGACAAGAGACCCAGTACTTC

clone_size: .
v_call: TRBV27
j_call: TRBJ1-2
cdr3_length: 12
d_call: .
cdr3_aa: CASSEQGSGYTF
cdr3_nt: TGTGCCAGCAGTGAACAGGGTTCTGGCTACACCTTC

clone_size: few
v_call: TRBV11-3
j_call: TRBJ2-5
cdr3_length: 15
d_call: .
cdr3_aa: CASSSVRGGRETQYF
cdr3_nt: TGTGCCAGCAGCTCGGTTCGAGGGGGTCGAGAGACCCAGTACTTC

clone_size: .
v_call: TRBV20-1
j_call: TRBJ2-1
cdr3_length: 16
d_call: TRBD2
cdr3_aa: CSARASWGGTFNEQFF
cdr3_nt: TGCAGTGCTAGAGCATCTTGGGGGGGGACCTTCAATGAGCAGTTCTTC

clone_size: .
v_call: TRBV5-1
j_call: TRBJ2-3
cdr3_length: 15
d_call: TRBD2
cdr3_aa: CASSPVAGSTDTQYF
cdr3_nt: TGCGCCAGCAGCCCTGTAGCGGGTAGCACAGATACGCAGTATTTT

clone_size: .
v_call: TRBV7-6
j_call: TRBJ1-1
cdr3_length: 17
d_call: TRBD1
cdr3_aa: CASSPGQGPGRNTEAFF
cdr3_nt: TGTGCCAGCAGCCCCGGACAGGGGCCGGGGAGGAACACTGAAGCTTTCTTT

clone_size: few
v_call: TRBV5-1
j_call: TRBJ1-1
cdr3_length: 16
d_call: TRBD1
cdr3_aa: CASSDTGGPTNTEAFF
cdr3_nt: TGCGCCAGCAGCGACACAGGGGGTCCTACGAACACTGAAGCTTTCTTT

clone_size: .
v_call: TRBV28
j_call: TRBJ2-5
cdr3_length: 11
d_call: .
cdr3_aa: CTSRIQETQYF
cdr3_nt: TGTACCAGCAGGATCCAAGAGACCCAGTACTTC

clone_size: many
v_call: TRBV20-1
j_call: TRBJ1-5
cdr3_length: 19
d_call: TRBD1
cdr3_aa: CSARDPQTGATGSNQPQHF
cdr3_nt: TGCAGTGCTAGAGATCCCCAAACAGGGGCGACCGGGAGCAATCAGCCCCAGCATTTT

clone_size: .
v_call: TRBV20-1
j_call: TRBJ2-1
cdr3_length: 14
d_call: .
cdr3_aa: CSARVLLAQGEQFF
cdr3_nt: TGCAGTGCTAGAGTATTACTAGCTCAGGGTGAGCAGTTCTTC

clone_size: .
v_call: TRBV24-1
j_call: TRBJ2-3
cdr3_length: 15
d_call: .
cdr3_aa: CATSDYRDSTDTQYF
cdr3_nt: TGTGCCACCAGTGATTATAGGGACAGCACAGATACGCAGTATTTT

clone_size: .
v_call: TRBV9
j_call: TRBJ2-1
cdr3_length: 16
d_call: .
cdr3_aa: CAGSVDVSRDNNEQFF
cdr3_nt: TGTGCCGGCAGCGTAGATGTCTCCCGGGACAACAATGAGCAGTTCTTC

clone_size: .
v_call: TRBV28
j_call: TRBJ2-5
cdr3_length: 19
d_call: TRBD2
cdr3_aa: CASRSPGSQLAGDQETQYF
cdr3_nt: TGTGCCAGCAGGTCTCCAGGGTCTCAACTTGCGGGGGACCAAGAGACCCAGTACTTC

clone_size: .
v_call: TRBV7-8
j_call: TRBJ2-7
cdr3_length: 15
d_call: .
cdr3_aa: CASSPSGVGSYEQYF
cdr3_nt: TGTGCCAGCAGCCCATCGGGGGTAGGCTCCTACGAGCAGTACTTC

clone_size: .
v_call: TRBV12-3/TRBV12-4
j_call: TRBJ2-3
cdr3_length: 14
d_call: .
cdr3_aa: CASRDRTRADTQYF
cdr3_nt: TGTGCCAGCCGAGACAGAACAAGGGCAGATACGCAGTATTTT

clone_size: .
v_call: TRBV30
j_call: TRBJ2-2
cdr3_length: 14
d_call: TRBD1
cdr3_aa: CAWTGQGNTGELFF
cdr3_nt: TGTGCCTGGACGGGACAGGGTAACACCGGGGAGCTGTTTTTT

clone_size: once
v_call: TRBV20-1
j_call: TRBJ2-7
cdr3_length: 14
d_call: TRBD1
cdr3_aa: CSVTLDRGSYEQYF
cdr3_nt: TGCAGTGTTACCTTAGACAGGGGATCCTACGAGCAGTACTTC

clone_size: few
v_call: TRBV28
j_call: TRBJ1-5
cdr3_length: 14
d_call: TRBD1
cdr3_aa: CASGLGQGDQPQHF
cdr3_nt: TGTGCCAGCGGACTAGGACAGGGGGATCAGCCCCAGCATTTT

clone_size: .
v_call: TRBV6-2/TRBV6-3
j_call: TRBJ2-1
cdr3_length: 13
d_call: .
cdr3_aa: CASSYQAYNEQFF
cdr3_nt: TGTGCCAGCAGTTACCAGGCGTACAATGAGCAGTTCTTC

clone_size: once
v_call: TRBV7-2
j_call: TRBJ2-4
cdr3_length: 14
d_call: TRBD1
cdr3_aa: CASSVSGGSNIQYF
cdr3_nt: TGTGCCAGCAGCGTATCAGGGGGCTCGAACATTCAGTACTTC

clone_size: once
v_call: TRBV15
j_call: TRBJ2-3
cdr3_length: 15
d_call: TRBD1
cdr3_aa: CATSLDRGSTDTQYF
cdr3_nt: TGTGCCACCAGCCTTGACAGGGGAAGCACAGATACGCAGTATTTT

clone_size: many
v_call: TRBV11-3
j_call: TRBJ2-3
cdr3_length: 13
d_call: .
cdr3_aa: CASSSSNWDTQYF
cdr3_nt: TGTGCCAGCAGCTCGTCTAATTGGGATACGCAGTATTTT

clone_size: .
v_call: TRBV9
j_call: TRBJ2-1
cdr3_length: 15
d_call: .
cdr3_aa: CASSVTLIWGNEQFF
cdr3_nt: TGTGCCAGCAGCGTAACCCTCATATGGGGCAATGAGCAGTTCTTC

clone_size: .
v_call: TRBV10-3
j_call: TRBJ2-1
cdr3_length: 16
d_call: TRBD2
cdr3_aa: CAISLAGTSVKNEQFF
cdr3_nt: TGTGCCATCAGCTTAGCCGGGACTAGCGTAAAGAATGAGCAGTTCTTC

clone_size: .
v_call: TRBV6-1
j_call: TRBJ2-7
cdr3_length: 13
d_call: .
cdr3_aa: CASSLVNTYEQYF
cdr3_nt: TGTGCCAGCAGTCTAGTAAACACCTACGAGCAGTACTTC

clone_size: .
v_call: TRBV12-3/TRBV12-4
j_call: TRBJ2-1
cdr3_length: 15
d_call: .
cdr3_aa: CASSLRGISYNEQFF
cdr3_nt: TGTGCCAGCAGTTTACGGGGTATCTCCTACAATGAGCAGTTCTTC

clone_size: once
v_call: TRBV5-1
j_call: TRBJ2-1
cdr3_length: 16
d_call: TRBD1
cdr3_aa: CAGSPQGGQGWNEQFF
cdr3_nt: TGCGCCGGCAGTCCGCAGGGAGGACAGGGGTGGAATGAGCAGTTCTTC

clone_size: .
v_call: TRBV12-5
j_call: TRBJ2-5
cdr3_length: 13
d_call: TRBD1
cdr3_aa: CASGQGDQETQYF
cdr3_nt: TGTGCTAGCGGACAGGGCGATCAAGAGACCCAGTACTTC

clone_size: few
v_call: TRBV7-2
j_call: TRBJ2-1
cdr3_length: 15
d_call: TRBD2
cdr3_aa: CASIPTSGRANEQFF
cdr3_nt: TGTGCCAGCATACCGACTAGCGGGAGGGCAAATGAGCAGTTCTTC

clone_size: .
v_call: TRBV5-1
j_call: TRBJ2-3
cdr3_length: 16
d_call: TRBD2
cdr3_aa: CASSVGLAGSTDTQYF
cdr3_nt: TGCGCCAGCAGCGTGGGACTAGCGGGAAGCACAGATACGCAGTATTTT

clone_size: .
v_call: TRBV7-2
j_call: TRBJ1-5
cdr3_length: 15
d_call: .
cdr3_aa: CASSAQAYSNQPQHF
cdr3_nt: TGTGCCAGCAGCGCACAAGCATATAGCAATCAGCCCCAGCATTTT

clone_size: few
v_call: TRBV9
j_call: TRBJ2-3
cdr3_length: 13
d_call: .
cdr3_aa: CASSGVTTDTQYF
cdr3_nt: TGTGCCAGCAGCGGAGTAACTACAGATACGCAGTATTTT

clone_size: few
v_call: TRBV20-1
j_call: TRBJ2-1
cdr3_length: 15
d_call: TRBD2
cdr3_aa: CSASRLAGGLNEQFF
cdr3_nt: TGCAGTGCGAGTAGACTAGCGGGAGGGCTGAATGAGCAGTTCTTC

clone_size: many
v_call: TRBV5-1
j_call: TRBJ2-5
cdr3_length: 14
d_call: .
cdr3_aa: CASSPRQIQETQYF
cdr3_nt: TGCGCCAGCAGCCCCCGACAGATACAAGAGACCCAGTACTTC